This TCR beta chain was observed in a study of blood T cells in healthy people across ages. Primers used in a second PCR of about 6 to 11 cycles were a sample-barcoded 5' primer and a J-beta primer mix. MiXCR, run by TCRdb on the 5' RACE reads, gives a single entry per CDR3 protein. Among 1.5 million to 2 million distinct CDR3 sequences listed, just under 50% were seen once. A minimum of 7 million PBMCs was isolated per sample. V shed 1 base and J shed 0 bases, with 12 bases lying between them. This CDR3 region has 17 residues. Sequencing was performed on blood. The TCR sequence derives from a middle-aged woman in good health. This rearrangement joins TRBV12-3 or TRBV12-4 to TRBJ1-4; possibly TRBD1 for D (5 bases). The CDR3: CASSLGSGAATNEKLFF. In nucleotides, the CDR3 is TGTGCCAGCAGTTTAGGTTCCGGGGCTGCAACTAATGAAAAACTGTTTTTT.